The sample holds a few counts of the clone carrying this T cell receptor beta chain. Authors' processing steps: Amplified reference gene primers provided the basis for estimating nucleated cell counts. TCRdb keeps only in-frame clones here, not all; method: immunoSEQ multiplex PCR. V, J and clone size reflect that table, while D and trimming were determined from the DNA. Of over 400,000 clones in the sample, 86% were seen once. This entry is derived from a study of blood T cell repertoires in COVID-19. The V gene's germline CDR1 is ENHRY and CDR2 SYGVKD. The CDR3 spans 15 residues. V lost 6 bases and J lost 0; bases outside the gene matches: 5.

V usage is TRBV10-3 and J usage is TRBJ1-5; 7 bases match TRBD1. The sample consisted of peripheral blood. The clonotype was recovered from a woman aged 25-40 years with active or convalescent COVID-19. The CDR3: CAISRDRYSNQPQHF. The CDR3 coding sequence is TGTGCCATCAGCCGGGACAGATATAGCAATCAGCCCCAGCATTTT.